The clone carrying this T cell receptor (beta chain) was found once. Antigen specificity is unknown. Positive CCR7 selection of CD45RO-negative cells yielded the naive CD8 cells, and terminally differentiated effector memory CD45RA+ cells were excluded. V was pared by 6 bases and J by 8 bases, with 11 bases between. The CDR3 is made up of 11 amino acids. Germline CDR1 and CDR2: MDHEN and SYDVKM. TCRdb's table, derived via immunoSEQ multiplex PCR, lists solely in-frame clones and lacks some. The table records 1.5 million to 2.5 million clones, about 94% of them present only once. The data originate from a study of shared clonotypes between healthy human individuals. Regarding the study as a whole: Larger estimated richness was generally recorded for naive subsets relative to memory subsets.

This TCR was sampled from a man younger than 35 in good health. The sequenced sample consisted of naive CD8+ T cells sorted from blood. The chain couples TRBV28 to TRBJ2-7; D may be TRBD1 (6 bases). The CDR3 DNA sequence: TGTGCCAGCAGGGGGGCATGGCAGCAGTACTTC. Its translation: CASRGAWQQYF.